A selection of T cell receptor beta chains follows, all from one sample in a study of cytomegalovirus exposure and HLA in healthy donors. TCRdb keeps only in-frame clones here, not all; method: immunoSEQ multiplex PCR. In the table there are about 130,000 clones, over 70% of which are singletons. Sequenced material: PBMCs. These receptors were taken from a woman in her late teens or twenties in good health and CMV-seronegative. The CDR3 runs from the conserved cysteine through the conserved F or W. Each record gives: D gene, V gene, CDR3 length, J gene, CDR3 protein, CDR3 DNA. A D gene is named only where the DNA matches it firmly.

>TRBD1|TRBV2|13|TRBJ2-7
CASRTGLTYEQYF
TGTGCCAGCAGGACAGGGCTTACCTACGAGCAGTACTTC
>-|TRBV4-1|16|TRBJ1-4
CASSQEVADGNEKLFF
TGCGCCAGCAGCCAAGAGGTAGCGGACGGCAATGAAAAACTGTTTTTT
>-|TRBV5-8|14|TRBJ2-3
CASSFGRGKDTQYF
TGTGCCAGCAGCTTCGGCCGGGGTAAAGATACGCAGTATTTT
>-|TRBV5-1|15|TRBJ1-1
CASSLRQETNTEAFF
TGCGCCAGCAGCTTGCGACAGGAGACGAACACTGAAGCTTTCTTT
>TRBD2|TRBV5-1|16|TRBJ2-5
CASSYGSGSPQETQYF
TGCGCCAGCAGCTACGGCAGCGGGAGTCCCCAAGAGACCCAGTACTTC
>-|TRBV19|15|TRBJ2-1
CASSTGERLYNEQFF
TGTGCCAGTAGTACAGGGGAGCGGTTATACAATGAGCAGTTCTTC
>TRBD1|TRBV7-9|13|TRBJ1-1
CASTMDRGDEAFF
TGTGCCAGCACCATGGACAGGGGGGATGAAGCTTTCTTT
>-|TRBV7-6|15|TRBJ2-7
CASSSTGAGPYEQYF
TGTGCCAGCAGCTCTACGGGAGCGGGTCCCTACGAGCAGTACTTC
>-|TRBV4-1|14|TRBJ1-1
CASSQEGRGPEAFF
TGCGCCAGCAGCCAAGAGGGCAGGGGACCTGAAGCTTTCTTT
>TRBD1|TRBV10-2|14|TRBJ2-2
CASRKDRAFGELFF
TGCGCCAGTAGGAAGGACAGGGCTTTCGGGGAGCTGTTTTTT
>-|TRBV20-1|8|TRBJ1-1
CSLSKAFF
TGCAGTCTATCAAAAGCTTTCTTT
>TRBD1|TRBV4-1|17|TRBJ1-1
CASSEGQGRSLNTEAFF
TGCGCCAGCAGCGAGGGACAGGGGCGATCGCTGAACACTGAAGCTTTCTTT
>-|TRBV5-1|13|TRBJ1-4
CASKGQPLEKLFF
TGCGCCAGCAAGGGGCAGCCTTTGGAAAAACTGTTTTTT
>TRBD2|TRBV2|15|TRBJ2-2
CASEAYAGGTGELFF
TGTGCCAGCGAGGCGTACGCGGGGGGCACCGGGGAGCTGTTTTTT
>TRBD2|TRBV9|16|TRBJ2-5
CASSYSGTSGQETQYF
TGTGCCAGCAGCTACTCCGGGACTAGCGGCCAAGAGACCCAGTACTTC